This TCR beta chain is drawn from a study of blood T cell repertoires in COVID-19. Study information: COVID-19 samples collected from the United States, Italy and Spain covered acute and convalescent phases. Nucleic acid was either cDNA or gDNA, and it came from T cells, B-cell-depleted T cells, or PBMCs.

This clone was counted between two and nine times. The ends were cut back, 0 bases at V and 4 bases at J, with 9 bases in the middle. CDR1 and CDR2 from the germline V gene are MNHEY and SVGEGT. The CDR3 is 14 amino acids. Authors' analysis steps: Using reference gene primer amplification, nucleated cell counts were estimated. TCRdb's copy holds only in-frame clones and misses some; the assay was immunoSEQ multiplex PCR. The V and J calls and the clone size are those of that table, but D and trimming were determined from the DNA. The data contain about 48,000 clones, roughly 82% of them singletons. Input material: peripheral blood. The clonotype originates from a man in his forties or fifties with acute or convalescent COVID-19. The V and J genes are TRBV6-2 or TRBV6-3 and TRBJ1-1, with D unclear. The CDR3 DNA is TGTGCCAGCAGTTACTCGCACGAGAGCACTGAAGCTTTCTTT. Amino acids: CASSYSHESTEAFF.